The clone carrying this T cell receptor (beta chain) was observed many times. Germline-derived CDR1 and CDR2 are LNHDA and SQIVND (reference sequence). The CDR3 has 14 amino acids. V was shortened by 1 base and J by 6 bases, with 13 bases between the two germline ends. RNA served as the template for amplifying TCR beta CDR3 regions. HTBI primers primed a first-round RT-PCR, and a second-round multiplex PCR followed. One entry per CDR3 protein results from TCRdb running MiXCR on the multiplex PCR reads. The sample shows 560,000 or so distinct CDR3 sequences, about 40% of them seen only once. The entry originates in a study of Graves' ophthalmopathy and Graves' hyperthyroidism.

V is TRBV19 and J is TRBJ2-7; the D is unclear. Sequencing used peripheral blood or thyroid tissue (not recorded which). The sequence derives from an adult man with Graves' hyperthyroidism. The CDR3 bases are TGTGCCAGTAGTATAGTTCCCACCCAAGGCGAGCAGTACTTC. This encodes CASSIVPTQGEQYF.